Listed here are 27 T cell receptor beta chains from one sample, sequenced in a study of cytomegalovirus exposure and HLA in healthy donors (dated by TCRdb to the late 2010s). Library generation was performed with the immunoSEQ multiplex PCR assay. A mixture of 60 forward primers for TCR Vbeta segments and 13 reverse primers for TCR Jbeta segments was used in the multiplex PCR. Held by TCRdb, this immuneACCESS table contains in-frame sequences only and omits some clones. Under half of the omission traces to an unresolved V gene where checked; the cause of the rest is unknown. The table for this sample lists some 150,000 clones; approximately 82% of them were counted only once. The ten largest account for 1.9% of the sample. Sequencing used PBMCs. These receptors all stem from a woman aged 40-49 years in good health and CMV-seronegative.

The sample holds one count of this clone. The chain joins TRBV7-3 to TRBJ1-2; TRBD1 matches at 11 bases. J was trimmed by 5 bases and V by 4 bases; bases with no gene match: 15. The CDR3 extends over 18 amino acids. Per the germline V gene, CDR1 is SGHTA and CDR2 is FQGTGA. Written as DNA, the CDR3 is TGTGCCAGCAGCTCCGGGGCGCAACGGACAGGGGGCGAGTATGGCTACACCTTC. Its translation is CASSSGAQRTGGEYGYTF.

The V call is TRBV28, the J call TRBJ2-2, with D perhaps TRBD2 (5 bases). Deletions cut 8 bases from V and 6 bases from J, with 16 bases between. The length of the CDR3 is 14 residues. Germline loops: CDR1 MDHEN, CDR2 SYDVKM. The CDR3 nucleotides are TGTGCCAGCCTACGCTCGGGGTCCCCCGGGGAGCTGTTTTTT. It translates to CASLRSGSPGELFF. The variable domain in full, completed from reference TRBV28 and TRBJ2-2, reads DVKVTQSSRYLVKRTGEKVFLECVQDMDHENMFWYRQDPGLGLRLIYFSYDVKMKEKGDIPEGYSVSREKKERFSLILESASTNQTSMYLCASLRSGSPGELFFGEGSRLTVL.

The chain couples TRBV6-5 to TRBJ2-7; TRBD2 matches at 9 bases. Germline V gene data show CDR1 as MNHEY and CDR2 as SVGAGI. With V trimmed by 6 bases and J by 4 bases, 7 bases remained unmatched. The CDR3 loop spans 14 amino acids. The CDR3: CASSKREAKYEQYF. DNA for the CDR3: TGTGCCAGCAGCAAGCGGGAGGCTAAGTACGAGCAGTACTTC.

This clone is medium-sized (0.01 to 0.1%) in the sample. V usage is TRBV5-5 and J usage is TRBJ2-4, with TRBD1 identical over 7 bases. The V segment lost 3 bases and the J segment 4 bases; nucleotides outside the gene matches: 7. The CDR3 extends over 15 amino acids. Germline V gene lookup returns CDR1 SGHKS and CDR2 YYEKEE (reference sequence). The CDR3 region has the DNA TGTGCCAGCAGCTACGAAGGGACAGAAAAAAACATTCAGTACTTC. Its protein is CASSYEGTEKNIQYF.

This rearrangement joins TRBV11-2 to TRBJ2-7; TRBD1 matches at 8 bases. The CDR3 loop spans 16 amino acids. Germline CDR1 and CDR2: SGHAT and FQNNGV. J lost 0 bases, V lost 5 bases, and 9 bases had no gene match. DNA of the CDR3: TGTGCCAGCAGCCAGACCGGGACAGGCTACTCCTACGAGCAGTACTTC. Residues: CASSQTGTGYSYEQYF.

This chain connects TRBV6-5 to TRBJ2-7; 7 bases line up with TRBD1. With V trimmed by 4 bases and J by 2 bases, 5 bases remained unmatched. The CDR3 extends over 14 amino acids. The germline V gene encodes CDR1 MNHEY and CDR2 SVGAGI. CDR3 loop: CASSSRDSPYEQYF. The CDR3 DNA reads as TGTGCCAGCAGTTCCCGGGACAGCCCCTACGAGCAGTACTTC.

The genes are TRBV7-3 and TRBJ2-7; D is perhaps TRBD2 (6 bases). Germline assignment: CDR1 SGHTA and CDR2 FQGTGA. V dropped 5 bases and J dropped 6 bases, with 17 bases sitting between them. This CDR3 region has 14 residues. The CDR3 nucleotides read TGTGCCAGCAGCGTGGGCGGGGATGCCTCCGAGCAGTACTTC. Residues: CASSVGGDASEQYF. The full variable domain, in which reference TRBV7-3 and TRBJ2-7 provide the parts outside the CDR3, is GAGVSQTPSNKVTEKGKYVELRCDPISGHTALYWYRQSLGQGPEFLIYFQGTGAADDSGLPNDRFFAVRPEGSVSTLKIQRTERGDSAVYLCASSVGGDASEQYFGPGTRLTVT.

CDR3 amino acids: CASSKTQGISYEQYF. The CDR3 DNA is TGTGCCAGCAGTAAAACACAGGGGATATCCTACGAGCAGTACTTC. The V and J genes are TRBV25-1 and TRBJ2-7; 7 bases are a match to TRBD1. This CDR3 is built from 15 residues. CDR1 and CDR2 from the germline V gene are MGHDK and SYGVNS. V lost 5 bases and J lost 1; bases outside the gene matches: 8.

This chain joins TRBV4-2 and TRBJ2-7; 12 bases fit TRBD2. The CDR3 runs to 15 residues. J was trimmed by 4 bases and V by 2 bases; bases with no gene match: 3. Germline values: CDR1 LGHNA, CDR2 YNFKEQ. The CDR3 sequence: CASSQQTSGSYEQYF. CDR3 sequence (DNA): TGTGCCAGCAGCCAACAGACTAGCGGGAGTTACGAGCAGTACTTC.

V gene TRBV5-1 combines with J gene TRBJ2-1, with 9 nucleotides matching TRBD2. Trimming removed 0 bases from V and 4 bases from J; junction bases left unmatched: 2. Germline CDR1 and CDR2: SGHRS and YFSETQ. The CDR3 contains 15 residues. CDR3 protein: CASSLVAGGYNEQFF. The CDR3 region has the DNA TGCGCCAGCAGCTTGGTTGCGGGAGGGTACAATGAGCAGTTCTTC.

The chain combines TRBV7-2 with TRBJ2-7, with 7 bases identical to TRBD2. The germline V gene encodes CDR1 SGHTA and CDR2 FQGNSA. The CDR3 runs to 15 residues. Trimming removed 1 base from V and 3 bases from J; junction bases left unmatched: 6. Here the CDR3 reads CASSLGAGDYYEQYF. The CDR3 bases are TGTGCCAGCAGCTTAGGGGCGGGAGACTACTACGAGCAGTACTTC.

The chain carries TRBV7-2 and TRBJ2-2, with 8 bases identical to TRBD2. V was pared by 10 bases and J by 6 bases, with 10 bases of the junction left unmatched. The CDR3 is 14 residues long. Germline CDR1 reads SGHTA; CDR2 reads FQGNSA. CDR3 in DNA: TGTGCCAACTCCGGGAGGGGAGGGGCCGGGGAGCTGTTTTTT. Translating gives CANSGRGGAGELFF.

The chain combines TRBV28 with TRBJ2-7, with D possibly TRBD1 on 5 matching bases. V lost 11 bases and J 2 bases, leaving 16 bases between the germline ends. CDR3 length equals 13 residues. The V gene's germline CDR1 is MDHEN and CDR2 SYDVKM. The CDR3 reads CAGQDSLTYEQYF. CDR3 bases: TGTGCCGGACAAGACAGCCTGACCTACGAGCAGTACTTC.

The chain carries TRBV7-8 and TRBJ2-6; D remains unclear. The V gene lost 5 bases and the J gene lost 0 bases, with 14 bases spanning the gap. Germline CDR1 reads SGHVS; CDR2 reads FQNEAQ. The CDR3 has 17 amino acids. The CDR3 here is CASSRERRFSGANVLTF. Here the CDR3 DNA reads TGTGCCAGCAGCCGCGAGCGCCGCTTCTCTGGGGCCAACGTCCTGACTTTC.

This clone was counted only a few times. The V call is TRBV7-9, the J call TRBJ2-7, with TRBD2 matching over 10 bases. CDR1 and CDR2 (germline): SEHNR, FQNEAQ (reference sequence). The V gene end was trimmed by 5 bases and the J gene end by 2 bases; junction bases not matched to a gene: 9. The CDR3 contains 16 residues. The DNA of the CDR3 is TGTGCCAGCAGCCACCCGAGGCTAGCGGGAGCCTACGAGCAGTACTTC. Amino acids: CASSHPRLAGAYEQYF.

The chain uses TRBV5-4 and TRBJ2-2, with D perhaps TRBD1 (5 bases). The length of the CDR3 is 14 residues. The V end was cut by 4 bases, the J end by 6 bases, with 13 bases between. Germline V lookup: CDR1 SGHNT, CDR2 YYREEE (reference sequence). The CDR3 DNA reads as TGTGCCAGCAGCGGACATGGAACGTCCGGGGAGCTGTTTTTT. Its translation: CASSGHGTSGELFF.

This clone was seen only once. The chain carries TRBV5-4 and TRBJ2-1; 9 nucleotides align to TRBD2. With 0 bases clipped from V and 3 bases from J, the junction kept 1 base outside the gene matches. Per germline, CDR1 SGHNT and CDR2 YYREEE (reference sequence). The CDR3 sequence is 15 residues long. The CDR3 reads CASSLGLADYNEQFF. DNA for the CDR3: TGTGCCAGCAGCTTGGGACTAGCGGACTACAATGAGCAGTTCTTC.

This clone came up a few times. J is TRBJ1-1 and V is TRBV18, with a weak D call TRBD1 (5 bases). Per the germline V gene, CDR1 is KGHSH and CDR2 is LQKENI. V was trimmed by 2 bases and J by 5 bases, leaving 6 bases between them. This CDR3 is built from 12 residues. CDR3 bases: TGTGCCAGCTCACCAGCAGGGACTGAAGCTTTCTTT. The encoded protein is CASSPAGTEAFF.

The V call is TRBV9, the J call TRBJ2-7; D unclear. CDR3 length: 14 amino acids. The germline V gene encodes CDR1 SGDLS and CDR2 YYNGEE. The germline V and J ends were trimmed by 0 bases and 3 bases, with 10 bases remaining between them. CDR3 residues: CASSVGLSNYEQYF. The CDR3, as DNA: TGTGCCAGCAGCGTAGGACTTTCCAACTACGAGCAGTACTTC.

V is TRBV28 and J is TRBJ1-1; 9 bases are shared with TRBD1. J was trimmed by 5 bases and V by 3 bases; bases with no gene match: 7. The CDR3 is made up of 15 amino acids. The germline V gene has CDR1 MDHEN and CDR2 SYDVKM. This CDR3 is CASSFGDRVGTEAFF. Here the CDR3 DNA reads TGTGCCAGCAGTTTCGGGGACAGGGTGGGGACTGAAGCTTTCTTT. Using reference TRBV28 and TRBJ1-1 for the parts outside the CDR3, the full variable domain is DVKVTQSSRYLVKRTGEKVFLECVQDMDHENMFWYRQDPGLGLRLIYFSYDVKMKEKGDIPEGYSVSREKKERFSLILESASTNQTSMYLCASSFGDRVGTEAFFGQGTRLTVV.

The V gene is TRBV4-1, the J gene TRBJ2-7; D call uncertain. CDR1 MGHRA and CDR2 YSYEKL come from the germline V gene. Trimming took off 1 base at V and 0 bases at J, with 7 bases between the two ends. This CDR3 contains 14 residues. The CDR3 DNA reads as TGCGCCAGCAGCCAAGCCCGAGGCTCCTACGAGCAGTACTTC. Translation gives CASSQARGSYEQYF.

The V call is TRBV6-5, the J call TRBJ1-2; 9 positions match TRBD1. Germline V gene data show CDR1 as MNHEY and CDR2 as SVGAGI. V lost 2 bases and J lost 4; bases outside the gene matches: 2. The CDR3 totals 14 residues. CDR3 sequence reads: CASSYGQGLYGYTF. The DNA of the CDR3 is TGTGCCAGCAGTTACGGACAGGGGCTCTATGGCTACACCTTC.

The chain combines TRBV7-9 with TRBJ1-2; D may be TRBD1 (5 bases). The germline V and J ends were trimmed by 4 bases and 4 bases, with 13 bases remaining between them. This CDR3 comprises 14 residues. The germline gives CDR1 SEHNR, CDR2 FQNEAQ (reference sequence). The CDR3 loop is CASSYQGLGYGYTF. The CDR3 DNA follows: TGTGCCAGCAGCTACCAGGGTCTCGGCTATGGCTACACCTTC. The whole variable domain, filled in from reference TRBV7-9 and TRBJ1-2, reads DTGVSQNPRHKITKRGQNVTFRCDPISEHNRLYWYRQTLGQGPEFLTYFQNEAQLEKSRLLSDRFSAERPKGSFSTLEIQRTEQGDSAMYLCASSYQGLGYGYTFGSGTRLTVV.

The V gene is TRBV28, the J gene TRBJ2-5; no clear D. Germline V gene sequence: CDR1 MDHEN, CDR2 SYDVKM. V was trimmed by 2 bases and J by 0 bases, leaving 10 bases between them. This CDR3 contains 15 residues. The CDR3 bases are TGTGCCAGCAGTTTACCGCTCCAGTACCAAGAGACCCAGTACTTC. It yields the protein CASSLPLQYQETQYF.

The count of this clone is one. The V call is TRBV7-2, the J call TRBJ2-5, with TRBD1 matching over 7 bases. Trimming cost V 2 bases and J 5 bases; bases outside gene matches: 11. This CDR3 spans 16 amino acids. CDR1 and CDR2 (germline): SGHTA, FQGNSA. CDR3 protein: CASSLRETGRGETQYF. The CDR3 region has the DNA TGTGCCAGCAGCTTAAGGGAGACAGGGAGAGGGGAGACCCAGTACTTC.

This chain uses TRBV27 with TRBJ2-7; TRBD2 aligns across 9 bases. CDR3 length: 16 residues. Per the germline V gene, CDR1 is MNHEY and CDR2 is SMNVEV (reference sequence). V lost 3 bases to trimming and J lost 4 bases; unmatched junction nucleotides: 10. Here the CDR3 DNA reads TGTGCCAGCAGTTTGTTGAGCGGGAGGAAGGGATACGAGCAGTACTTC. Translated, it gives CASSLLSGRKGYEQYF.

The chain uses TRBV9 and TRBJ1-3; D unresolved. This CDR3 comprises 18 residues. Germline CDR1 is SGDLS and CDR2 is YYNGEE. With 1 base removed from V and 1 base from J, the gap between germline ends came to 18 bases. In DNA form, the CDR3 reads TGTGCCAGCAGCGTAAATAGTCGGGAGTCGAGGTCTGGAAACACCATATATTTT. It specifies CASSVNSRESRSGNTIYF.